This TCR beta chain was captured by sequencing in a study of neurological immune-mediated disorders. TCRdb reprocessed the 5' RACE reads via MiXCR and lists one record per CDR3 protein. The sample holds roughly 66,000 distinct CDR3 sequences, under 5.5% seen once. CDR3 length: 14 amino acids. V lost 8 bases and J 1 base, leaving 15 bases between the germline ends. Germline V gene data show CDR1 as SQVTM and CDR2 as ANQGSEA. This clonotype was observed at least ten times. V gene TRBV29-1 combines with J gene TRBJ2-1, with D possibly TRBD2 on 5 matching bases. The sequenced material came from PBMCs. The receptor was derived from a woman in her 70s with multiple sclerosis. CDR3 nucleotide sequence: TGCAGCAGTCATAGCGTAAAGTCCTACAATGAGCAGTTCTTC. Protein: CSSHSVKSYNEQFF.